The rows below give T cell receptor beta chains drawn from one sample of a study of T cells in Graves' hyperthyroidism and ophthalmopathy. TCRdb recomputed calls from the multiplex PCR reads with MiXCR, one row per CDR3 protein. This table has 600,000 to 700,000 distinct CDR3 sequences, 45% appearing once. Sequenced: peripheral blood or thyroid tissue (not recorded which). These receptors were collected from an adult man with Graves' disease, either hyperthyroidism or ophthalmopathy (not recorded which). Each CDR3 is given with its conserved first and last residue. Fields, in order: J gene, clone size, V gene, D gene, CDR3 DNA, CDR3 protein. D genes are given only for firm matches. Clone size, where shown, is once, few, many, or a class for clones that have expanded.

j_gene: TRBJ1-6
abundance: NA
v_gene: TRBV25-1
d_gene: NA
CDR3nt: TGTGCCAGCAGTCCTTCGGCAGGGGATTCACCCCTCCACTTT
CDR3aa: CASSPSAGDSPLHF

j_gene: TRBJ1-3
abundance: NA
v_gene: TRBV12-3/TRBV12-4
d_gene: TRBD1
CDR3nt: TGTGCCAGCGATACAGGGGATTCTGGAAACACCATATATTTT
CDR3aa: CASDTGDSGNTIYF

j_gene: TRBJ2-7
abundance: NA
v_gene: TRBV12-3/TRBV12-4
d_gene: NA
CDR3nt: TGTGCCAGCAGCGACAGTTTTAGCTCCTACGAGCAGTACTTC
CDR3aa: CASSDSFSSYEQYF

j_gene: TRBJ2-5
abundance: many
v_gene: TRBV7-2
d_gene: NA
CDR3nt: TGTGCCAGCAGCCTGATCGAAGAGACCCAGTACTTC
CDR3aa: CASSLIEETQYF

j_gene: TRBJ1-6
abundance: many
v_gene: TRBV20-1
d_gene: TRBD1
CDR3nt: TGCAGTGCTAGGCTCGGGACAGGGGATTCACCCCTCCACTTT
CDR3aa: CSARLGTGDSPLHF

j_gene: TRBJ1-4
abundance: once
v_gene: TRBV20-1
d_gene: TRBD1
CDR3nt: TGCAGTGCTAGGGCCCTACAGGGGGCCGGTGAAAAACTGTTTTTT
CDR3aa: CSARALQGAGEKLFF

j_gene: TRBJ1-6
abundance: NA
v_gene: TRBV7-2
d_gene: NA
CDR3nt: TGTGCCTGGAGTTTTGAGGCAGGGGTTAATTCACCCCTCCACTTT
CDR3aa: CAWSFEAGVNSPLHF

j_gene: TRBJ2-5
abundance: few
v_gene: TRBV7-9
d_gene: TRBD2
CDR3nt: TGTGCCAGCAGCCGCCGGACTAGCGGGAGGGCCTTGGAGACCCAGTACTTC
CDR3aa: CASSRRTSGRALETQYF

j_gene: TRBJ1-5
abundance: NA
v_gene: TRBV3-1
d_gene: NA
CDR3nt: TGTGCCAGCAGCCATAGTCTACAGCATTTT
CDR3aa: CASSHSLQHF

j_gene: TRBJ2-3
abundance: NA
v_gene: TRBV29-1
d_gene: NA
CDR3nt: TGCAGCGTTAAGAAGCCCGCCACAGATACGCAGTATTTT
CDR3aa: CSVKKPATDTQYF